These 16 T cell receptor beta chains originate from one sample sequenced in a study of blood T cell repertoires in COVID-19 (dated by TCRdb to the early 2020s). The library was built by means of the immunoSEQ multiplex PCR assay. TCRdb mirrors the immuneACCESS table, restricted to in-frame sequences. Some clones are absent from its copies; in checked studies, under half trace to an unresolved V gene, and the reason for the others is unknown. This sample comprises under 150,000 clones, approximately 86% of them detected only once. Around 17% of the sample comes from the top ten. The sequenced sample consisted of peripheral blood. The receptors come from a woman aged 50 to 60 who had recovered from COVID-19.

The chain has TRBV18 and TRBJ1-2, with D maybe TRBD1 (6 bases). Germline V CDR1 and CDR2: KGHSH, LQKENI. Trimming shortened V by 5 bases and J by 5 bases, and 12 bases separated the two germline ends. This CDR3 spans 13 amino acids. CDR3 sequence reads: CASSSTGDYGYTF. The CDR3 DNA reads as TGTGCCAGCTCATCGACAGGAGATTATGGCTACACCTTC.

As to this clone: The sample holds other DNA sequences that translate to the same CDR3. The J gene is TRBJ1-3, the V gene TRBV9; maybe TRBD1 (6 bases). The germline V gene encodes CDR1 SGDLS and CDR2 YYNGEE. The ends were cut back, 0 bases at V and 2 bases at J, with 9 bases in the middle. This CDR3 spans 15 amino acids. CDR3 in amino acids: CASSVGPGAGNTIYF. In nucleotides, the CDR3 is TGTGCCAGCAGCGTAGGTCCAGGGGCTGGAAACACCATATATTTT.

This clone was found once. The chain uses TRBV28 and TRBJ1-5; D might be TRBD1 (6 bases). The germline CDR1 and CDR2 sequences are MDHEN and SYDVKM. The V end lost 5 bases, the J end lost 1 base, and 15 bases lay between the germline ends. This CDR3 is 16 amino acids long. The CDR3 bases are TGTGCCAGCAGTACCCAGGGAGGGGGGAGCAATCAGCCCCAGCATTTT. Its translation is CASSTQGGGSNQPQHF.

The genes are TRBV19 and TRBJ1-2, with 8 positions matching TRBD1. The V segment lost 5 bases and the J segment 4 bases; nucleotides outside the gene matches: 3. Germline V gene sequence: CDR1 LNHDA, CDR2 SQIVND (reference sequence). This CDR3 region has 13 residues. CDR3 sequence reads: CASSGQGSYGYTF. The CDR3 bases are TGTGCCAGTAGTGGACAGGGCTCCTATGGCTACACCTTC.

The chain uses TRBV25-1 and TRBJ1-5, with D perhaps matching TRBD1 (6 bases). Per the germline V gene, CDR1 is MGHDK and CDR2 is SYGVNS. This CDR3 comprises 13 residues. Trimming shortened V by 4 bases and J by 4 bases, and 8 bases separated the two germline ends. The CDR3: CASSGQGNQPQHF. The CDR3 region has the DNA TGTGCCAGCAGTGGCCAGGGGAATCAGCCCCAGCATTTT.

This clone was found once. This chain connects TRBV7-3 to TRBJ2-1; 7 bases agree with TRBD1. With 3 bases clipped from V and 4 bases from J, the junction kept 6 bases outside the gene matches. Germline V gene data show CDR1 as SGHTA and CDR2 as FQGTGA. This CDR3 is built from 15 residues. CDR3 loop: CASSLGDSIYNEQFF. DNA of the CDR3: TGTGCCAGCAGCTTGGGGGACAGCATTTACAATGAGCAGTTCTTC.

This clone was found a few times. This chain joins TRBV18 and TRBJ1-4; TRBD1 aligns across 8 bases. This CDR3 is 14 amino acids long. Germline assignment: CDR1 KGHSH and CDR2 LQKENI. V shed 4 bases and J 8 bases; nucleotides not matched to a gene: 6. Here the CDR3 reads CASSHGQGGEKLFF. DNA for the CDR3: TGTGCCAGCTCACATGGACAGGGCGGGGAAAAACTGTTTTTT.

The chain links TRBV7-6 to TRBJ2-3; D is possibly TRBD2 (6 bases). The CDR3 is made up of 12 amino acids. Deletions cut 6 bases from V and 6 bases from J, with 10 bases between. CDR1 and CDR2 (germline): SGHVS, FNYEAQ. CDR3 nucleotides: TGTGCCAGCAGTAAGCGGGCTGATACGCAGTATTTT. Translation gives CASSKRADTQYF.

This clone was counted once. The rearrangement links TRBV5-1 to TRBJ2-7; D is unresolved. Germline-derived CDR1 and CDR2 are SGHRS and YFSETQ. This CDR3 is built from 15 residues. V was cut by 3 bases and J by 1 base, with 14 bases left in between. CDR3: CASSWAGYDSYEQYF. In DNA, the CDR3 is TGCGCCAGCAGCTGGGCAGGCTATGATTCCTACGAGCAGTACTTC.

V and J are TRBV18 and TRBJ1-2; possibly TRBD1 for D (6 bases). From germline, CDR1 is KGHSH and CDR2 LQKENI. Trimming stripped 2 bases from V and 8 bases from J, with 9 bases between. This CDR3 has 12 amino acids. The CDR3 nucleotides are TGTGCCAGCTCACCAATCAGGGGAGGCTACACCTTC. Protein: CASSPIRGGYTF. The full variable domain, with the rest looked up from reference TRBV18 and TRBJ1-2, is NAGVMQNPRHLVRRRGQEARLRCSPMKGHSHVYWYRQLPEEGLKFMVYLQKENIIDESGMPKERFSAEFPKEGPSILRIQQVVRGDSAAYFCASSPIRGGYTFGSGTRLTVV.

The chain combines TRBV2 with TRBJ1-2, with 8 bases fitting TRBD1. The trim removed 6 bases at V and 0 bases at J, leaving 3 bases unmatched. The CDR3 totals 14 residues. Germline CDR1 reads SNHLY; CDR2 reads FYNNEI. DNA of the CDR3: TGTGCCAGCAGGCAGGGGGCGCCTAACTATGGCTACACCTTC. It translates to CASRQGAPNYGYTF.

This clone was seen a handful of times. V gene TRBV4-1 combines with J gene TRBJ1-2; D ambiguous. CDR3 length: 14 residues. CDR1 MGHRA and CDR2 YSYEKL come from the germline V gene. Trimming took 0 bases from V and 1 from J, leaving 6 bases between them. The CDR3: CASSQEQVNYGYTF. The CDR3 DNA reads as TGCGCCAGCAGCCAAGAACAAGTTAACTATGGCTACACCTTC.

J is TRBJ2-2 and V is TRBV2, with 9 bases lining up with TRBD1. The V gene's germline CDR1 is SNHLY and CDR2 FYNNEI. The V gene end was trimmed by 5 bases and the J gene end by 2 bases; junction bases not matched to a gene: 6. CDR3 length: 16 amino acids. The CDR3 region has the DNA TGTGCCAGCAGTACACAGGGGGCGCGAAACACCGGGGAGCTGTTTTTT. Protein: CASSTQGARNTGELFF.

The chain uses TRBV30 and TRBJ2-5; 9 bases align to TRBD1. Germline lookup yields CDR1 GTSNPN and CDR2 SVGIG (reference sequence). With V trimmed by 3 bases and J by 4 bases, 15 bases remained unmatched. This CDR3 spans 17 amino acids. CDR3 loop: CAWRVTTTDRGLETQYF. In nucleotides, the CDR3 is TGTGCCTGGAGGGTAACTACAACCGACAGGGGGTTAGAGACCCAGTACTTC.

The V and J genes are TRBV18 and TRBJ2-7; TRBD1 matches 9 bases. J was trimmed by 0 bases and V by 5 bases; bases with no gene match: 5. There are 15 residues in the CDR3. Per the germline V gene, CDR1 is KGHSH and CDR2 is LQKENI. CDR3 coding DNA: TGTGCCAGCTCAGAACAGGGGGCTAGCTCCTACGAGCAGTACTTC. Translating it yields CASSEQGASSYEQYF. The complete variable domain, with remaining parts taken from reference TRBV18 and TRBJ2-7, reads NAGVMQNPRHLVRRRGQEARLRCSPMKGHSHVYWYRQLPEEGLKFMVYLQKENIIDESGMPKERFSAEFPKEGPSILRIQQVVRGDSAAYFCASSEQGASSYEQYFGPGTRLTVT.

The chain combines TRBV9 with TRBJ2-1, with 12 bases identical to TRBD2. V trimming: 0 bases; J trimming: 7 bases; junction bases outside the gene matches: 2. CDR3 length: 15 residues. CDR1 is SGDLS and CDR2 is YYNGEE in the germline V gene. Here the CDR3 reads CASSVVGLAGNEQFF. DNA of the CDR3: TGTGCCAGCAGCGTAGTAGGACTAGCGGGGAATGAGCAGTTCTTC.